The 6 T cell receptor beta chains below were found in one sample sequenced in a study of graft-versus-host responses after intestinal transplantation. The data were produced by immunoSEQ multiplex PCR, yet TCRdb's version contains in-frame clones alone and is incomplete. The top ten clones hold around 0.18% of a sample with about 88,000 clones, about 94% of them seen once. No antigens are known for them. The sample here was unstimulated CD4+ T cells sorted from spleen or lymph node cells, taken before transplant. The receptors come from a human donor who was the organ donor for an intestinal transplant.

Regarding this clone: Other DNA sequences of this sample code for an identical CDR3. The chain employs TRBV6-1 and TRBJ1-2, with 9 bases identical to TRBD1. This CDR3 is built from 13 residues. Germline V gives CDR1 MNHNS, CDR2 SASEGT. The V and J ends lost 5 bases and 5 bases, in that order; junction bases with no gene match: 3. CDR3 sequence: CASSKQGAYGYTF. CDR3 nucleotides: TGTGCCAGCAGTAAACAGGGGGCGTATGGCTACACCTTC.

This clone was detected once. Here the CDR3 reads CASSDRERETQYF. The CDR3 region has the DNA TGTGCCAGCAGTGACAGGGAAAGAGAGACCCAGTACTTC. The chain has TRBV2 and TRBJ2-5; D may be TRBD1 (5 bases). The CDR3 loop spans 13 amino acids. CDR1 is SNHLY and CDR2 is FYNNEI in the germline V gene. Trimming took 3 bases from V and 4 from J, leaving 9 bases between them.

The genes are TRBV30 and TRBJ2-3, with D perhaps matching TRBD1 (5 bases). This CDR3 is 13 amino acids long. V shed 5 bases and J shed 2 bases, with 11 bases lying between them. Germline V CDR1 and CDR2: GTSNPN, SVGIG (reference sequence). CDR3 bases: TGTGCCTGGGGACGACAGCACACAGATACGCAGTATTTT. It encodes CAWGRQHTDTQYF.

On this clone: The junction and the germline gene differ at one end; a read error may be behind it. J is TRBJ1-1 and V is TRBV6-1; 7 bases line up with TRBD1. CDR1 is MNHNS, CDR2 SASEGT, per germline. The CDR3 contains 14 residues. The CDR3 reads CTSRLDRVDTEAFF. As DNA, the CDR3 is TGTACCAGCAGACTAGACAGGGTGGACACTGAAGCTTTCTTT.

The chain combines TRBV6-5 with TRBJ1-2, with 7 positions matching TRBD1. J was trimmed by 4 bases and V by 2 bases; bases with no gene match: 4. This CDR3 is built from 14 residues. Germline assignment: CDR1 MNHEY and CDR2 SVGAGI. The DNA for the CDR3 is TGTGCCAGCAGTTACCGACAGGGTGCCTATGGCTACACCTTC. This encodes CASSYRQGAYGYTF.

The V call is TRBV28, the J call TRBJ1-1; 9 nucleotides match TRBD1. The CDR3 length is 18 residues. Germline values: CDR1 MDHEN, CDR2 SYDVKM. Losses at the gene ends were 2 bases for V and 1 base for J; bases not matched to a gene: 11. In DNA, the CDR3 is TGTGCCAGCAGTTTAAGGACAGGGGTTTTTTACAGGAACACTGAAGCTTTCTTT. This gives the protein CASSLRTGVFYRNTEAFF. Complete variable domain (other parts from reference TRBV28 and TRBJ1-1): DVKVTQSSRYLVKRTGEKVFLECVQDMDHENMFWYRQDPGLGLRLIYFSYDVKMKEKGDIPEGYSVSREKKERFSLILESASTNQTSMYLCASSLRTGVFYRNTEAFFGQGTRLTVV.